What follows are 23 T cell receptor beta chains derived from one specimen sequenced in a study of OX40 agonist ivuxolimab in advanced cancers. Sequencing used immunoSEQ multiplex PCR; TCRdb keeps in-frame clones, though not all of them. The sample contains about 71,000 clones, roughly 80% of which appear only once. Specimen: CD4+ or CD8+ T cells sorted from blood, collected in a trial of the OX40 agonist ivuxolimab. The receptors were gathered from an adult with an advanced solid tumor such as melanoma, head and neck, liver or kidney cancer.

The chain uses TRBV10-3 and TRBJ2-3; TRBD2 matches at 8 bases. V lost 3 bases, J lost 0 bases, and 2 bases stayed unmatched. Per germline, CDR1 ENHRY and CDR2 SYGVKD. The CDR3 is made up of 15 amino acids. The CDR3 DNA sequence: TGTGCCATCAGTGAAGCGGGAGCTAGCACAGATACGCAGTATTTT. Translated: CAISEAGASTDTQYF.

The chain has TRBV4-1 and TRBJ2-5, with 13 positions matching TRBD2. Trimming at V came to 1 base and at J to 7 bases, leaving 6 bases not matched to a gene. CDR3 length equals 16 residues. Per germline, CDR1 MGHRA and CDR2 YSYEKL. CDR3 sequence reads: CASSQAGLAGQGTQYF. The CDR3 coding sequence is TGCGCCAGCAGCCAAGCGGGACTAGCGGGACAGGGGACCCAGTACTTC.

V is TRBV29-1 and J is TRBJ2-2; D unclear. The germline V and J ends were trimmed by 5 bases and 7 bases, with 17 bases remaining between them. This CDR3 is 14 amino acids long. Germline CDR1 is SQVTM and CDR2 is ANQGSEA. The CDR3: CSVSKEYRSGELFF. The DNA of the CDR3 is TGCAGCGTTTCCAAGGAGTACCGTAGCGGGGAGCTGTTTTTT.

The rearrangement links TRBV6-6 to TRBJ2-3; TRBD1 might be the D (5 bases). This CDR3 spans 14 amino acids. The germline CDR1 and CDR2 sequences are MNHNY and SVGAGI (reference sequence). V was clipped by 9 bases and J by 0 bases, with 13 bases between them. The CDR3 is CASGEGASTDTQYF. The CDR3 coding sequence is TGTGCCAGTGGGGAAGGGGCTAGCACAGATACGCAGTATTTT.

The chain combines TRBV7-9 with TRBJ2-3; D uncertain. CDR1 is SEHNR, CDR2 FQNEAQ, per germline (reference sequence). V dropped 2 bases and J dropped 1 base, with 13 bases sitting between them. CDR3 size: 16 residues. The CDR3: CASSLPGSLGTDTQYF. The CDR3, as DNA: TGTGCCAGCAGCTTACCGGGCAGTCTCGGCACAGATACGCAGTATTTT.

The rearrangement uses TRBV4-3 and TRBJ1-1, with D unresolved. V was pared by 4 bases and J by 3 bases, with 9 bases between. The CDR3 extends over 13 amino acids. Germline lookup yields CDR1 LGHNA and CDR2 YSLEER. The CDR3 is CASSRRADTEAFF. CDR3 nucleotide sequence: TGCGCCAGCAGCCGCCGGGCTGACACTGAAGCTTTCTTT.

The chain combines TRBV30 with TRBJ1-4; the D gene is possibly TRBD1 (5 bases). The CDR3 contains 13 residues. V was cut by 4 bases and J by 4 bases, with 10 bases left in between. Germline V lookup: CDR1 GTSNPN, CDR2 SVGIG (reference sequence). The CDR3 DNA is TGTGCCTGGACAGGGTTAAGTAATGAAAAACTGTTTTTT. It yields the protein CAWTGLSNEKLFF.

The chain links TRBV7-6 to TRBJ1-1; D is uncertain. Germline V CDR1 and CDR2: SGHVS, FNYEAQ. Trimming cost V 3 bases and J 5 bases, with 10 bases left between them. The CDR3 loop spans 13 amino acids. CDR3 DNA: TGTGCCAGCAGCTTTCTTGCCGGGACTGAAGCTTTCTTT. This codes for CASSFLAGTEAFF.

A single count supports this clone. The chain carries TRBV18 and TRBJ2-7; D might be TRBD1 (5 bases). The CDR3 totals 13 residues. V gave up 6 bases and J gave up 6 bases, with 15 bases separating them. The germline V gene has CDR1 KGHSH and CDR2 LQKENI. The CDR3 loop reads CASSTDRLGEQYV. CDR3 sequence (DNA): TGTGCCAGCTCGACAGATCGGCTCGGCGAGCAGTACGTC.

The CDR3 protein is CASSSDTNTGELFF. The CDR3 DNA reads as TGTGCCAGCAGCTCAGACACGAACACCGGGGAGCTGTTTTTT. The rearrangement uses TRBV11-3 and TRBJ2-2; D unresolved. This CDR3 contains 14 residues. The V end lost 4 bases, the J end lost 0 bases, and 6 bases lay between the germline ends. The germline CDR1 and CDR2 sequences are SGHNT and YENEEA.

This rearrangement joins TRBV27 to TRBJ1-5; D gene uncertain. V lost 3 bases, J lost 1 base, and 7 bases lay in between. Germline loops: CDR1 MNHEY, CDR2 SMNVEV (reference sequence). This CDR3 is 14 amino acids long. Written as DNA, the CDR3 is TGTGCCAGCAGTTTGGTCCGGAGCAATCAGCCCCAGCATTTT. This sequence encodes CASSLVRSNQPQHF.

This chain links TRBV19 with TRBJ2-2, with a possible D match to TRBD1 (5 bases). The CDR3 loop spans 16 amino acids. V was clipped by 7 bases and J by 2 bases, with 17 bases between them. Germline values: CDR1 LNHDA, CDR2 SQIVND (reference sequence). The CDR3 here is CASTVRHRLNTGELFF. The CDR3 bases are TGTGCCAGTACCGTACGCCACAGGTTAAACACCGGGGAGCTGTTTTTT.

The CDR3 loop is CASSLSILGLGTQYF. In DNA, the CDR3 is TGTGCCAGCAGTTTAAGTATTCTGGGCCTGGGGACCCAGTACTTC. The chain joins TRBV27 to TRBJ2-5; D remains ambiguous. V lost 2 bases to trimming and J lost 7 bases, with 17 bases between them. Germline assignment: CDR1 MNHEY and CDR2 SMNVEV (reference sequence). This CDR3 has 15 amino acids.

This clone came up a few times. This chain uses TRBV10-1 with TRBJ1-1; 7 positions match TRBD1. Germline CDR1 WNHNN, CDR2 SYGVQD (reference sequence). Unmatched junction bases numbered 0, after V lost 4 bases and J lost 1 base. This CDR3 has 13 residues. CDR3 loop: CASSGQGNTEAFF. The CDR3, as DNA: TGCGCCAGCAGTGGACAGGGGAACACTGAAGCTTTCTTT.

As DNA, the CDR3 is TGCGCCAGCAGTGAGATTGGGGCAGGGGCTTACAATGAGCAGTTCTTC. Amino acid sequence: CASSEIGAGAYNEQFF. The chain links TRBV10-1 to TRBJ2-1, with D possibly being TRBD1 (6 bases). V lost 2 bases, J lost 4 bases, and 15 bases lay in between. Germline V gene lookup returns CDR1 WNHNN and CDR2 SYGVQD (reference sequence). CDR3 length: 16 amino acids.

This rearrangement joins TRBV4-1 to TRBJ2-3; D may be TRBD2 (7 bases). The CDR3 is 16 residues long. Trimming removed 0 bases at V and 10 bases at J, with 20 bases between. The germline CDR1 and CDR2 sequences are MGHRA and YSYEKL. In nucleotides, the CDR3 is TGCGCCAGCAGCCAAGATCGTGCAAGCGGGACAATTCCGCAGTATTTT. This translates into CASSQDRASGTIPQYF.

This chain links TRBV4-1 with TRBJ2-3; TRBD2 is a possible D gene (7 bases). V was clipped by 0 bases and J by 2 bases, with 15 bases between them. The CDR3 runs 17 residues. CDR1 is MGHRA and CDR2 is YSYEKL in the germline V gene. The chain's CDR3 is CASSQDWGGRDTDTQYF. In DNA, the CDR3 is TGCGCCAGCAGCCAAGATTGGGGGGGGCGAGACACAGATACGCAGTATTTT.

This chain links TRBV6-5 with TRBJ2-7; 11 bases map to TRBD1. The CDR3 is 14 amino acids. The germline V gene has CDR1 MNHEY and CDR2 SVGAGI. V was clipped by 5 bases and J by 3 bases; unmatched bases: 3. The CDR3: CASSPDRGLYEQYF. For the CDR3, the DNA is TGTGCCAGCAGTCCGGACAGGGGGCTCTACGAGCAGTACTTC.

This clone has only one observation. V gene TRBV19 combines with J gene TRBJ2-1; 7 bases line up with TRBD1. The germline CDR1 and CDR2 sequences are LNHDA and SQIVND (reference sequence). With V trimmed by 5 bases and J by 3 bases, 4 bases remained unmatched. This CDR3 is 14 amino acids long. This CDR3 reads CASSPRDSYNEQFF. For the CDR3, the DNA is TGTGCCAGTAGTCCCCGGGACAGCTACAATGAGCAGTTCTTC.

The rearrangement uses TRBV30 and TRBJ2-5, with TRBD2 as a possible D gene (6 bases). This CDR3 contains 13 residues. Deletions cut 2 bases from V and 11 bases from J, with 18 bases between. The V gene's germline CDR1 is GTSNPN and CDR2 SVGIG (reference sequence). CDR3 sequence reads: CAWSQDLAGLQYF. For the CDR3, the DNA is TGTGCCTGGAGTCAAGATCTTGCGGGGCTTCAGTACTTC.

On this clone itself: This same CDR3 is encoded by further DNA sequences in the sample. J is TRBJ1-1 and V is TRBV19; D is undetermined. Germline values: CDR1 LNHDA, CDR2 SQIVND (reference sequence). There are 13 residues in the CDR3. V was cut by 3 bases and J by 2 bases, with 7 bases left in between. The CDR3 here is CASSINRNTEAFF. CDR3 sequence (DNA): TGTGCCAGTAGTATTAACAGAAACACTGAAGCTTTCTTT.

J is TRBJ2-1 and V is TRBV7-9; no reliable D call. The CDR3 length is 15 residues. Germline V CDR1 and CDR2: SEHNR, FQNEAQ (reference sequence). V was pared by 2 bases and J by 7 bases, with 15 bases between. The CDR3 DNA reads as TGTGCCAGCAGCTTAAAGGGTTCGGGTATGAATGAGCAGTTCTTC. Amino acid sequence: CASSLKGSGMNEQFF.

The chain links TRBV6-5 to TRBJ1-5; weak D call: TRBD1 (5 bases). The CDR3 totals 14 residues. CDR1 is MNHEY and CDR2 is SVGAGI in the germline V gene. Deletions cut 6 bases from V and 4 bases from J, with 13 bases between. The CDR3 region is CASSPGRKNQPQHF. DNA of the CDR3: TGTGCCAGCAGCCCGGGACGGAAGAATCAGCCCCAGCATTTT.